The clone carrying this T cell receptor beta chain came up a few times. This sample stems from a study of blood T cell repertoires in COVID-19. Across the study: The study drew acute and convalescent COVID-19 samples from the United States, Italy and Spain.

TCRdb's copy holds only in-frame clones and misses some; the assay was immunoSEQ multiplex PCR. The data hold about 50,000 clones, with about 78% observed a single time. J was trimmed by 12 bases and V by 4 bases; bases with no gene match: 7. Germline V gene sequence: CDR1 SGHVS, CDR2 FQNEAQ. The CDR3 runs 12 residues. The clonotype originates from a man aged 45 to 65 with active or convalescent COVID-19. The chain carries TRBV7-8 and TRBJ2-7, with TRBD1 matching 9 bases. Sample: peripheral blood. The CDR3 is CASSSQGARPYF. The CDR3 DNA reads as TGTGCCAGCAGCTCACAGGGGGCGAGGCCGTACTTC.